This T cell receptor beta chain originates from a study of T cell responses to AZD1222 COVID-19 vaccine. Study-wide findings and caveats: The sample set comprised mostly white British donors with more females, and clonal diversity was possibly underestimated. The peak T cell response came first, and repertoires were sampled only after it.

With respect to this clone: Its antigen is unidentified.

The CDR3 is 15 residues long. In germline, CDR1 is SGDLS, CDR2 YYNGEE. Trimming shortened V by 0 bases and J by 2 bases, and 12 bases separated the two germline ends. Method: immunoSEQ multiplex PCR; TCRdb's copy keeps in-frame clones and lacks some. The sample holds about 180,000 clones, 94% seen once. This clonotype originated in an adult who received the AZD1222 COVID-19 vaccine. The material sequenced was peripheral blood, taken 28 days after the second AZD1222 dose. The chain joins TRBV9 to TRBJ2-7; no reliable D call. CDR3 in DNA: TGTGCCAGCAGCGTAGGTCACACCTTAACCTACGAGCAGTACTTC. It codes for CASSVGHTLTYEQYF.